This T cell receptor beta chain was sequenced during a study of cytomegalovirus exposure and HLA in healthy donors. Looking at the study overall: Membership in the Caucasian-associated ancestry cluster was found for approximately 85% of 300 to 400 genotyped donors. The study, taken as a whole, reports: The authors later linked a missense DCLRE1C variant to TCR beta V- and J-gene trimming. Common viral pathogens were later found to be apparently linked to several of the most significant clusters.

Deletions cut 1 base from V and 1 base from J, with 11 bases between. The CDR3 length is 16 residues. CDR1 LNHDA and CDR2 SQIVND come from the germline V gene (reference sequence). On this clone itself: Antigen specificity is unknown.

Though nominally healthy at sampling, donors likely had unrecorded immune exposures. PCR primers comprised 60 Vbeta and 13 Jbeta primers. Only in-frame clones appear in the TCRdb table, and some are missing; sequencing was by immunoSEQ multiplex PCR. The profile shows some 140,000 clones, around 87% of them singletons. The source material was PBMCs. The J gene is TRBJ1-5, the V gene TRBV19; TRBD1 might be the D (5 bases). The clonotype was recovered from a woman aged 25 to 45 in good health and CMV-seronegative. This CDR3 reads CASSIVVGGSNQPQHF. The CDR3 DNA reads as TGTGCCAGTAGTATAGTCGTCGGGGGAAGCAATCAGCCCCAGCATTTT. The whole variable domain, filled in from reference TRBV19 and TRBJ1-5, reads DGGITQSPKYLFRKEGQNVTLSCEQNLNHDAMYWYRQDPGQGLRLIYYSQIVNDFQKGDIAEGYSVSREKKESFPLTVTSAQKNPTAFYLCASSIVVGGSNQPQHFGDGTRLSIL.